This T cell receptor beta chain was obtained from a study of CD8+ T cells in alopecia areata. The overall study: Treated patients swallowed 5 to 10 mg of oral tofacitinib twice daily.

CDR1 and CDR2 from the germline V gene are SNHLY and FYNNEI. The CDR3 contains 12 residues. Trimming pared 9 bases from V and 5 bases from J, leaving 14 bases between. After isolation, RNA underwent reverse transcription to generate cDNA as the sequencing template. The data were produced by immunoSEQ multiplex PCR, yet TCRdb's version contains in-frame clones alone and is incomplete. The sample records fewer than 350,000 clones, about 62% being singletons. General observations from the study: Patients showed less clear TCR sequence sharing than mice, possibly partly because of HLA diversity.

Treatment denoted: oral pan-JAK inhibitor, 5-10 mg twice daily. Specimens obtained from alopecia areata patients comprised lesional scalp punch biopsies and peripheral blood. Comments on this clone: Its antigen is as yet unknown.

The receptor's source is a human donor with alopecia areata. Specimen: CD4+ T cells sorted from blood, collected at week 24, from a patient treated with tofacitinib. The chain carries TRBV2 and TRBJ2-7; D not certain. The CDR3 bases are TGTGCCAGTCGACCCTGGGGAAACGAGCAGTACTTC. This translates into CASRPWGNEQYF.